This is a list of T cell receptor beta chains from one sample in a study of human T cells and chemical hapten exposure. One entry per CDR3 protein results from TCRdb running MiXCR on the RACE reads. The top ten hold less than 4% of the sample, which has about 71,000 distinct CDR3 sequences, approximately 9.8% seen once. Sequenced material: whole blood, taken in connection with sensitization to the hapten diphenylcyclopropenone (DPC). The receptors derive from a woman in her 40s with alopecia areata. Some clones in this sample may be carry-over from other donors' samples. Both conserved end residues are part of each CDR3. Fields, in order: V gene, D gene, J gene, clone size, CDR3 DNA, CDR3 protein. A D gene is named only where the DNA matches it firmly. The size entry is marked missing in some rows and otherwise reads once, few, many or a size class.

v_call: TRBV5-3; d_call: TRBD2; j_call: TRBJ2-3; clone_size: .; cdr3_nt: TGTGCCAGAAGCTTAGCTAGCGGGCGATGCACAGATACGCAGTATTTT; cdr3_aa: CARSLASGRCTDTQYF
v_call: TRBV2; d_call: .; j_call: TRBJ1-2; clone_size: .; cdr3_nt: TGTGCCAGCAGTGAAGGGTTTAGTGGCTACACCTTC; cdr3_aa: CASSEGFSGYTF
v_call: TRBV19; d_call: TRBD2; j_call: TRBJ2-3; clone_size: once; cdr3_nt: TGTGCCAGTAGTATGGTAGCGGGGGGGACAGATACGCAGTATTTT; cdr3_aa: CASSMVAGGTDTQYF
v_call: TRBV7-7; d_call: TRBD2; j_call: TRBJ2-5; clone_size: .; cdr3_nt: TGTGCCAGCAGCCACAGCGGGGATCAAGAGACCCAGTACTTC; cdr3_aa: CASSHSGDQETQYF
v_call: TRBV5-1; d_call: TRBD2; j_call: TRBJ2-5; clone_size: many; cdr3_nt: TGCGCCAGCAGCTTGATGGGGCGGGGGGGCCAAGAGACCCAGTACTTC; cdr3_aa: CASSLMGRGGQETQYF
v_call: TRBV6-6; d_call: TRBD1; j_call: TRBJ1-2; clone_size: .; cdr3_nt: TGTGCCAGCAACCTGGGACAGGGTAGGGATGGCTACACCTTC; cdr3_aa: CASNLGQGRDGYTF
v_call: TRBV6-2/TRBV6-3; d_call: .; j_call: TRBJ2-4; clone_size: many; cdr3_nt: TGTGCCAGCAGTTACGGTTTGGGGCTCAAAAACATTCAGTACTTC; cdr3_aa: CASSYGLGLKNIQYF
v_call: TRBV27; d_call: .; j_call: TRBJ1-1; clone_size: few; cdr3_nt: TGTGCCAGCAGCATCAGGGCGAACACTGAAGCTTTCTTT; cdr3_aa: CASSIRANTEAFF
v_call: TRBV30; d_call: .; j_call: TRBJ1-2; clone_size: many; cdr3_nt: TGTGCCGGGTCCCCCGGGGACTATGGCTACACCTTC; cdr3_aa: CAGSPGDYGYTF
v_call: TRBV5-6; d_call: .; j_call: TRBJ2-3; clone_size: many; cdr3_nt: TGTGCCAGCAGCTTTGGGTGGAGGGGGCCAGATACGCAGTATTTT; cdr3_aa: CASSFGWRGPDTQYF
v_call: TRBV11-2; d_call: .; j_call: TRBJ1-1; clone_size: many; cdr3_nt: TGTGCCAGCAGCTTAGGAGTCCGAGAGAACACTGAAGCTTTCTTT; cdr3_aa: CASSLGVRENTEAFF
v_call: TRBV7-9; d_call: .; j_call: TRBJ2-7; clone_size: many; cdr3_nt: TGTGCCAGCAGCTCGGGAAGGGCCTCCTACGAGCAGTACTTC; cdr3_aa: CASSSGRASYEQYF
v_call: TRBV20-1; d_call: .; j_call: TRBJ2-7; clone_size: many; cdr3_nt: TGCAGTGCTAGAGATCCGGTACCCTACGAGCAGTACTTC; cdr3_aa: CSARDPVPYEQYF
v_call: TRBV7-8; d_call: .; j_call: TRBJ2-6; clone_size: .; cdr3_nt: TGTGCCAGCAGCCGGATGGGGACCCCGGGCGGGGCCAACGTCCTGACTTTC; cdr3_aa: CASSRMGTPGGANVLTF
v_call: TRBV6-4; d_call: .; j_call: TRBJ1-1; clone_size: many; cdr3_nt: TGTGCCACCGTACAGGGCGGAACTGAAGCTTTCTTT; cdr3_aa: CATVQGGTEAFF
v_call: TRBV24-1; d_call: .; j_call: TRBJ2-3; clone_size: few; cdr3_nt: TGTGCCACCAGTGACCCCGCGGGCACAGATACGCAGTATTTT; cdr3_aa: CATSDPAGTDTQYF
v_call: TRBV6-5; d_call: TRBD2; j_call: TRBJ2-3; clone_size: .; cdr3_nt: TGTGCCAGCAGGAGGGGACTAGCATCAGATACGCAGTATTTT; cdr3_aa: CASRRGLASDTQYF
v_call: TRBV7-2; d_call: TRBD1; j_call: TRBJ1-2; clone_size: many; cdr3_nt: TGTGCCAGCAGCCCCGGACAGGGCCGCTACACCTTC; cdr3_aa: CASSPGQGRYTF
v_call: TRBV6-6; d_call: .; j_call: TRBJ1-2; clone_size: .; cdr3_nt: TGTGCCAGCAGTCCCGGGATTCTCTATGGCTACACCTTC; cdr3_aa: CASSPGILYGYTF
v_call: TRBV4-3; d_call: TRBD1; j_call: TRBJ2-7; clone_size: .; cdr3_nt: TGCGCCAGCAGCCAAGATTGGTCCCGTGGACAGGTCTACGAGCAGTACTTC; cdr3_aa: CASSQDWSRGQVYEQYF
v_call: TRBV6-6; d_call: TRBD2; j_call: TRBJ2-3; clone_size: few; cdr3_nt: TGTGCCAGCAGTTACTCTAGCGGGGGGGCCCGGAGCACAGATACGCAGTATTTT; cdr3_aa: CASSYSSGGARSTDTQYF
v_call: TRBV11-2; d_call: .; j_call: TRBJ2-2; clone_size: many; cdr3_nt: TGTGCCAGCAGCTCCAGGGGAACGAACACCGGGGAGCTGTTTTTT; cdr3_aa: CASSSRGTNTGELFF
v_call: TRBV7-2; d_call: .; j_call: TRBJ2-1; clone_size: many; cdr3_nt: TGTGCCAGCAGCTGGGTCCAGGGCGGCGGGGATGAGCAGTTCTTC; cdr3_aa: CASSWVQGGGDEQFF
v_call: TRBV7-6; d_call: .; j_call: TRBJ2-2; clone_size: many; cdr3_nt: TGTGCCAGCAGCTTAGTAGTGGGGGTGAACACCGGGGAGCTGTTTTTT; cdr3_aa: CASSLVVGVNTGELFF
v_call: TRBV29-1; d_call: TRBD1; j_call: TRBJ2-7; clone_size: .; cdr3_nt: TGCAGCGCGACAGGGGCCAACGAGCAGTACTTC; cdr3_aa: CSATGANEQYF
v_call: TRBV12-3/TRBV12-4; d_call: .; j_call: TRBJ1-5; clone_size: .; cdr3_nt: TGTGCCAGCAGGGCCTCTGGGGAGCCCCAGCATTTT; cdr3_aa: CASRASGEPQHF
v_call: TRBV12-3/TRBV12-4; d_call: .; j_call: TRBJ1-6; clone_size: many; cdr3_nt: TGTGCCAGCAGTGGCGGGAGCTCCTATAATTCACCCCTCCACTTT; cdr3_aa: CASSGGSSYNSPLHF
v_call: TRBV7-2; d_call: TRBD2; j_call: TRBJ2-2; clone_size: .; cdr3_nt: TGTGCCAGCAGCCGCCCACTAGCGGGGGGTCCTAACACCGGGGAGCTGTTTTTT; cdr3_aa: CASSRPLAGGPNTGELFF
v_call: TRBV27; d_call: TRBD2; j_call: TRBJ2-1; clone_size: many; cdr3_nt: TGTGCCAGCAGTTTAGTAGGGAGCGGGGGGACATACAATGAGCAGTTCTTC; cdr3_aa: CASSLVGSGGTYNEQFF
v_call: TRBV6-5; d_call: TRBD1; j_call: TRBJ1-6; clone_size: many; cdr3_nt: TGTGCGAGCACAGGGGGGGGTTCACCCCTCCACTTT; cdr3_aa: CASTGGGSPLHF
v_call: TRBV11-2; d_call: .; j_call: TRBJ2-1; clone_size: many; cdr3_nt: TGTGCCAGCAGCTTGGAGGGGCGACGGGAATCTTTCCAGTTCTTC; cdr3_aa: CASSLEGRRESFQFF
v_call: TRBV6-2/TRBV6-3; d_call: TRBD1; j_call: TRBJ1-1; clone_size: few; cdr3_nt: TGTGCCAGCAGCCCTACTTTGACAGGGTATGATGAAGCTTTCTTT; cdr3_aa: CASSPTLTGYDEAFF
v_call: TRBV12-3/TRBV12-4; d_call: .; j_call: TRBJ1-5; clone_size: many; cdr3_nt: TGTGCCAGCAGTTTATGGCGTAGCAATCAGCCCCAGCATTTT; cdr3_aa: CASSLWRSNQPQHF
v_call: TRBV7-6; d_call: TRBD2; j_call: TRBJ2-3; clone_size: many; cdr3_nt: TGTGCCAGCAGCTTACTAGCGGGGGAACCCACAGATACGCAGTATTTT; cdr3_aa: CASSLLAGEPTDTQYF
v_call: TRBV6-5; d_call: .; j_call: TRBJ2-5; clone_size: .; cdr3_nt: TGTGCCAGCAGACAATGGCCGGGGGCCCAAGAGACCCAGTACTTC; cdr3_aa: CASRQWPGAQETQYF
v_call: TRBV12-3/TRBV12-4; d_call: TRBD1; j_call: TRBJ2-5; clone_size: few; cdr3_nt: TGTGCCAGCAGTTCGGGACAGGGGGAGGGTGGGACCCAGTACTTC; cdr3_aa: CASSSGQGEGGTQYF
v_call: TRBV7-2; d_call: .; j_call: TRBJ2-7; clone_size: .; cdr3_nt: TGTGCCAGGAGCAGAGGGGGTGCAGGGGAGGTCGAGCAGTACTTC; cdr3_aa: CARSRGGAGEVEQYF
v_call: TRBV7-8; d_call: TRBD1; j_call: TRBJ1-4; clone_size: many; cdr3_nt: TGTGCCAGCAGCTTCTCTGGACAGGGAAGAGAAAAACTGTTTTTT; cdr3_aa: CASSFSGQGREKLFF
v_call: TRBV5-1; d_call: .; j_call: TRBJ2-1; clone_size: .; cdr3_nt: TGCGCCAGCAGCTTGGCGGGGGGCCGTAGCTACAATGAGCAGTTCTTC; cdr3_aa: CASSLAGGRSYNEQFF
v_call: TRBV20-1; d_call: TRBD1; j_call: TRBJ1-1; clone_size: many; cdr3_nt: TGCAGTGCCCCCGGACAGGGGAACACTGAAGCTTTCTTT; cdr3_aa: CSAPGQGNTEAFF
v_call: TRBV18; d_call: TRBD2; j_call: TRBJ2-7; clone_size: .; cdr3_nt: TGTGCCAGCTCATGGGGAGGGGACGAGCAGTACTTC; cdr3_aa: CASSWGGDEQYF
v_call: TRBV6-2/TRBV6-3; d_call: TRBD2; j_call: TRBJ2-3; clone_size: many; cdr3_nt: TGTGCCAGCAGGCGTCTAGCGGGGGGGCCCCAAGATACGCAGTATTTT; cdr3_aa: CASRRLAGGPQDTQYF
v_call: TRBV3-1; d_call: .; j_call: TRBJ1-3; clone_size: many; cdr3_nt: TGTGCCAGCAGCCGGGTGGGTAGCTCTGGAAACACCATATATTTT; cdr3_aa: CASSRVGSSGNTIYF
v_call: TRBV5-6; d_call: TRBD1; j_call: TRBJ1-2; clone_size: once; cdr3_nt: TGTGCCAGCAGCTTGTGGTGGGGACAGGGGGCCTATGGCTACACCTTC; cdr3_aa: CASSLWWGQGAYGYTF
v_call: TRBV29-1; d_call: .; j_call: TRBJ2-3; clone_size: .; cdr3_nt: TGCAGCGCCTTTCAGGGGCCAGATACGCAGTATTTT; cdr3_aa: CSAFQGPDTQYF
v_call: TRBV6-2/TRBV6-3; d_call: .; j_call: TRBJ1-5; clone_size: few; cdr3_nt: TGTGCCACGGGGGTAAATCAGCCCCAGCATTTT; cdr3_aa: CATGVNQPQHF
v_call: TRBV6-6; d_call: TRBD2; j_call: TRBJ2-2; clone_size: many; cdr3_nt: TGTGCCAGCAGTTACTCGGTTACCGGGACTTTGACTAGCGGGGGACCCTCGAACACCGGGGAGCTGTTTTTT; cdr3_aa: CASSYSVTGTLTSGGPSNTGELFF
v_call: TRBV10-3; d_call: .; j_call: TRBJ2-7; clone_size: few; cdr3_nt: TGTGCCATCAACAAGTTGGGGCCTAGCTCCTACGAGCAGTACTTC; cdr3_aa: CAINKLGPSSYEQYF
v_call: TRBV6-5; d_call: .; j_call: TRBJ2-7; clone_size: many; cdr3_nt: TGTGCCAGCAGTTACTCAGGACGGTTCTCCTACGAGCAGTACTTC; cdr3_aa: CASSYSGRFSYEQYF
v_call: TRBV18; d_call: .; j_call: TRBJ1-6; clone_size: few; cdr3_nt: TGTGCCAGCTCACCTCAGAGAGAGTCCTATAATTCACCCCTCCACTTT; cdr3_aa: CASSPQRESYNSPLHF
v_call: TRBV28; d_call: TRBD1; j_call: TRBJ1-1; clone_size: .; cdr3_nt: TGTGCCAGCAGTTCCTGGGGTGGGGCAGGGGGCACTGAAGCTTTCTTT; cdr3_aa: CASSSWGGAGGTEAFF
v_call: TRBV28; d_call: .; j_call: TRBJ1-5; clone_size: .; cdr3_nt: TGTGCCAGCAGTTGGGGGAAGCAGCCCCAGCATTTT; cdr3_aa: CASSWGKQPQHF
v_call: TRBV7-2; d_call: .; j_call: TRBJ2-5; clone_size: .; cdr3_nt: TGTGCCAGCAGCCAGCATGGGAAGACCCAGTACTTC; cdr3_aa: CASSQHGKTQYF
v_call: TRBV7-9; d_call: TRBD2; j_call: TRBJ2-3; clone_size: few; cdr3_nt: TGTGCCAGCAGCTTAGCGGTGGCGGGGGGGCCAGATACGCAGTATTTT; cdr3_aa: CASSLAVAGGPDTQYF
v_call: TRBV9; d_call: TRBD2; j_call: TRBJ2-7; clone_size: many; cdr3_nt: TGTGCCAGCAGCGTAGAAACGGGGGGGCCGCGGCAGTACTTC; cdr3_aa: CASSVETGGPRQYF
v_call: TRBV12-3/TRBV12-4; d_call: TRBD1; j_call: TRBJ2-7; clone_size: .; cdr3_nt: TGTGCCAGCAGTTTAGAGGGGGACAGACCCTACGAGCAGTACTTC; cdr3_aa: CASSLEGDRPYEQYF
v_call: TRBV27; d_call: .; j_call: TRBJ2-5; clone_size: many; cdr3_nt: TGTGCCAGCAGCAGGATCCGCCAAGAGACCCAGTACTTC; cdr3_aa: CASSRIRQETQYF
v_call: TRBV4-3; d_call: TRBD1; j_call: TRBJ1-1; clone_size: many; cdr3_nt: TGCGCCAGCAGCCAAGAAGGGACAGGCCAAAACACTGAAGCTTTCTTT; cdr3_aa: CASSQEGTGQNTEAFF
v_call: TRBV28; d_call: .; j_call: TRBJ1-1; clone_size: many; cdr3_nt: TGTGCCAGCAGTTTACCGGGGGGGACTGAAGCTTTCTTT; cdr3_aa: CASSLPGGTEAFF
v_call: TRBV7-9; d_call: .; j_call: TRBJ2-5; clone_size: many; cdr3_nt: TGTGCCAGCCGTGGGAGCCCAGTCACCCAAGAGACCCAGTACTTC; cdr3_aa: CASRGSPVTQETQYF